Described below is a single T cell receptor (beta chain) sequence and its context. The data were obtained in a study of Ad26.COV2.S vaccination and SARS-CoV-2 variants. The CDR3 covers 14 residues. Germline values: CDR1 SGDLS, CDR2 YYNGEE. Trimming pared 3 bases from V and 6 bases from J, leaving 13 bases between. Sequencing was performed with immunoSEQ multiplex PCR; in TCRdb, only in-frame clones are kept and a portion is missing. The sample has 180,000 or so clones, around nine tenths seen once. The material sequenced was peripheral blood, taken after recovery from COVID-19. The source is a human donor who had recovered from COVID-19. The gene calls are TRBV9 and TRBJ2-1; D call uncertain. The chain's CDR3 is CASSAGGRPNEQFF. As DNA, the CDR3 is TGTGCCAGCAGCGCAGGTGGGCGCCCCAATGAGCAGTTCTTC. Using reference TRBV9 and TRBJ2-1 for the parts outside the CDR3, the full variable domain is DSGVTQTPKHLITATGQRVTLRCSPRSGDLSVYWYQQSLDQGLQFLIQYYNGEERAKGNILERFSAQQFPDLHSELNLSSLELGDSALYFCASSAGGRPNEQFFGPGTRLTVL.